The clone carrying this TCR beta chain was observed a single time. No antigen is known for it. The sample is drawn from a study of T cells in Graves' hyperthyroidism and ophthalmopathy. Overall study: Upon initial diagnosis and before any treatment, peripheral blood was collected.

Regions amplified from RNA transcripts were the TCR beta CDR3 regions. HTBI primers drove first-round RT-PCR of the TCR CDR3. TCRdb itself ran the multiplex PCR reads through MiXCR, one entry per CDR3 protein. The table records about 640,000 distinct CDR3 sequences, less than 25% of them present only once. The CDR3 covers 15 residues. Germline V gives CDR1 DFQATT, CDR2 SNEGSKA (reference sequence). V lost 3 bases to trimming and J lost 2 bases; unmatched junction nucleotides: 6. Exclusion of a patient resulted from uncontrolled infection, other autoimmune disease, pregnancy or lactation. The diagnoses drew upon clinical symptoms, serum thyroxine and TRAb, thyroid ultrasound and orbital computed tomography. Findings and limits, study-wide: In the analysis, a 13 V-J model separated ophthalmopathy from stable hyperthyroidism.

Sequencing was performed on blood. The clonotype originates from a man aged 25-40 years with Graves' ophthalmopathy. The chain employs TRBV20-1 and TRBJ2-2; TRBD2 matches at 7 bases. As DNA, the CDR3 is TGCAGTGCTAGCGAGAGCGGGGTTAACACCGGGGAGCTGTTTTTT. Translated, it gives CSASESGVNTGELFF.